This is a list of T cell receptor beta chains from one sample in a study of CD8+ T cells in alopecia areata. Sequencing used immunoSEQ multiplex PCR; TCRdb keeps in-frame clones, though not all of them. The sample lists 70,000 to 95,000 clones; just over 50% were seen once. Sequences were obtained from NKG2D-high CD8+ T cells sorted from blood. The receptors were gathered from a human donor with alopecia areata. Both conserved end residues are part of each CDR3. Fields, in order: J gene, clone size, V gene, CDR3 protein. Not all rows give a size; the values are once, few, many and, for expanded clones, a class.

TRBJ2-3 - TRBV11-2 CASSLALTDTQYF
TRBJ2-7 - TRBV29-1 CSVDEWASGSYEQYF
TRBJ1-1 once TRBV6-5 CASRSGNTEAFF
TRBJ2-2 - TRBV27 CASGLGSTGELFF
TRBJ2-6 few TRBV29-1 CSVAASGSSGANVLTF
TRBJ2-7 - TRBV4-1 CASSPNFYMLRGLYEQYF
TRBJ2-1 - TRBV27 CASSLSTGGDEQFF
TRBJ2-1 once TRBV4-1 CASSQAVSGWSYNEQFF
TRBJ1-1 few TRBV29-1 CSVADSLSTEAFF
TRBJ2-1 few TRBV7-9 CASSPQRGASYNEQFF
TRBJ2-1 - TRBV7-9 CASSGSGAGRGNEQFF
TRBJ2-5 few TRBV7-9 CASSLLRSGRQETQYF
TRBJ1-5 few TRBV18 CASSRDSRKSPQHF
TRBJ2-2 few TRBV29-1 CSAPSMVTGELFF
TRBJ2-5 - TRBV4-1 CASSQERSAGGETQYF
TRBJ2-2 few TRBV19 CASSMDRTGELFF
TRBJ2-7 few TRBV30 CAGNPTDTYEQYF
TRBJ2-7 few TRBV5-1 CASSWTGTYEQYF
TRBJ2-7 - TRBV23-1 CASSHPPGYEQYF
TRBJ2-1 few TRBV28 CASSFRLDNEQFF
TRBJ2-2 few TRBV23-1 CASSQWGSGGNTGELFF
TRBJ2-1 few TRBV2 CASRETGMKYNEQFF
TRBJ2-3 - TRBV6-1 CASSELAGADTQYF
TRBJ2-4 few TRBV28 CASSKQGAKNIQYF
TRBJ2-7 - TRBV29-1 CSAIPRGRYEQYF
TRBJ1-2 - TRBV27 CASSFGANYGYTF